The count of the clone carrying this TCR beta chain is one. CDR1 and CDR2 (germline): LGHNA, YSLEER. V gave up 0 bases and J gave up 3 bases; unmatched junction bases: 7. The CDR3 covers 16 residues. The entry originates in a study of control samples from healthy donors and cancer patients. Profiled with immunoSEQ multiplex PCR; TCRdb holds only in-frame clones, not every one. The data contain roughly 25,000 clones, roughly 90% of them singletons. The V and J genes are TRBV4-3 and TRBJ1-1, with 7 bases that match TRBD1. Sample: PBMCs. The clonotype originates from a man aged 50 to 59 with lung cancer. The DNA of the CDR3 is TGCGCCAGCAGCCAAGATCTGGGGACAGAATACACTGAAGCTTTCTTT. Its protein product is CASSQDLGTEYTEAFF.